A single sample gave rise to the 3 T cell receptor beta chains below, sequenced in a study of T cell responses to AZD1222 COVID-19 vaccine. Repertoires were generated with immunoSEQ multiplex PCR, while TCRdb's copy carries only in-frame clones and drops some. The table includes 75,000 to 95,000 clones, 90% to 95% detected once. Sample: peripheral blood, taken on day 0 of MenACWY control vaccination. Receptors were obtained from an adult in good health.

The chain combines TRBV21-1 with TRBJ1-1. TRBV21-1 is deemed a pseudogene. The CDR3 consists of 16 residues. The CDR3 DNA reads TGTGCCAGCAGCAAAGAAGCCGGTCGAAGGGACACTGAAGCTTTCTTT. Translation: CASSKEAGRRDTEAFF.

This chain connects TRBV11-2 to TRBJ1-5; no firm D call. The CDR3 runs to 14 residues. Per germline, CDR1 SGHAT and CDR2 FQNNGV. Trimming stripped 5 bases from V and 0 bases from J, with 8 bases between. The CDR3 sequence is CASSPGSSNQPQHF. Written as DNA, the CDR3 is TGTGCCAGCAGCCCCGGGAGTAGCAATCAGCCCCAGCATTTT.

J is TRBJ2-3 and V is TRBV2; D remains ambiguous. The CDR3 runs 13 residues. V shed 3 bases and J shed 2 bases, with 6 bases lying between them. CDR1 is SNHLY, CDR2 FYNNEI, per germline. The CDR3 bases are TGTGCCAGCAGTGACGACACCACAGATACGCAGTATTTT. Protein product: CASSDDTTDTQYF.